Shown below are 32 T cell receptor beta chains from a single sample sequenced in a study of blood T cell repertoires in COVID-19. Generated by immunoSEQ multiplex PCR, the TCRdb table keeps only in-frame clones and is missing some. The data show approximately 250,000 clones, 86% seen once. The sequencing input was peripheral blood. These TCRs come from a man in his thirties or forties with active or convalescent COVID-19.

A word on this clone: The same CDR3 also results from other DNA sequences found in this sample. V usage is TRBV29-1 and J usage is TRBJ2-5; D is uncertain. Germline V lookup: CDR1 SQVTM, CDR2 ANQGSEA. The CDR3 covers 12 residues. Trimming left V 4 bases short and J 1 base short, with 7 bases between. CDR3 in amino acids: CSVAGLQETQYF. CDR3 DNA sequence: TGCAGCGTTGCTGGGCTCCAAGAGACCCAGTACTTC.

This chain joins TRBV29-1 and TRBJ2-7; 11 bases are a match to TRBD1. Trimming took 7 bases from V and 7 from J; bases not matched to a gene: 9. This CDR3 is built from 13 residues. The germline gives CDR1 SQVTM, CDR2 ANQGSEA. The DNA for the CDR3 is TGCAGCGCAAGGACAGGGGGCGCGCGGGAGCAGTACTTC. Translation gives CSARTGGAREQYF.

This clone was detected a few times. The chain couples TRBV19 to TRBJ1-1; D unclear. The V end lost 3 bases, the J end lost 0 bases, and 5 bases lay between the germline ends. Germline lookup yields CDR1 LNHDA and CDR2 SQIVND (reference sequence). The CDR3 is 13 amino acids. The CDR3 nucleotides are TGTGCCAGTAGTATTCTAGTGAACACTGAAGCTTTCTTT. This encodes CASSILVNTEAFF.

The V call is TRBV11-2, the J call TRBJ2-7; 9 bases agree with TRBD1. After removal of 3 bases from V and 5 bases from J, the junction contained 5 bases not matched to a gene. Per germline, CDR1 SGHAT and CDR2 FQNNGV. This CDR3 is 14 amino acids long. CDR3 bases: TGTGCCAGCAGCTTTGGTACAGGGGGCAACGAGCAGTACTTC. It yields the protein CASSFGTGGNEQYF.

The rearrangement joins TRBV19 to TRBJ2-5; 8 positions agree with TRBD2. The V and J ends lost 6 bases and 4 bases, in that order; junction bases with no gene match: 4. The CDR3 is made up of 13 amino acids. CDR1 and CDR2 (germline): LNHDA, SQIVND (reference sequence). CDR3 coding DNA: TGTGCCAGTAGCGGGGGGGCGGGAGAGACCCAGTACTTC. Amino acids: CASSGGAGETQYF.

The chain links TRBV19 to TRBJ1-2; possibly TRBD1 for D (6 bases). Trimming removed 3 bases from V and 4 bases from J, with 15 bases in between. The CDR3 loop spans 15 amino acids. CDR1 is LNHDA, CDR2 SQIVND, per germline (reference sequence). CDR3 amino acids: CASSISVTGIYGYTF. The CDR3, as DNA: TGTGCCAGTAGTATTAGCGTAACAGGGATCTATGGCTACACCTTC.

The gene calls are TRBV7-2 and TRBJ2-2, with 10 nucleotides matching TRBD2. V lost 3 bases, J lost 7 bases, and 8 bases stayed unmatched. The CDR3 loop spans 16 amino acids. Germline V gives CDR1 SGHTA, CDR2 FQGNSA. Here the CDR3 DNA reads TGTGCCAGCAGCTTCCAGCGGGGGGGCCCTAACGGGGAGCTGTTTTTT. Translating it yields CASSFQRGGPNGELFF. The whole variable domain, filled in from reference TRBV7-2 and TRBJ2-2, reads GAGVSQSPSNKVTEKGKDVELRCDPISGHTALYWYRQSLGQGLEFLIYFQGNSAPDKSGLPSDRFSAERTGGSVSTLTIQRTQQEDSAVYLCASSFQRGGPNGELFFGEGSRLTVL.

The rearrangement links TRBV10-2 to TRBJ1-2; D perhaps matches TRBD1 (6 bases). Germline V lookup: CDR1 WSHSY, CDR2 SAAADI. CDR3 length: 12 residues. Trimming took 0 bases from V and 13 from J, leaving 12 bases between them. CDR3 nucleotides: TGCGCCAGCAGTGAGTCGGGGGGGGCAAGCACCTTC. Residues: CASSESGGASTF.

The V call is TRBV15, the J call TRBJ1-6; tentatively, D is TRBD1 (6 bases). CDR1 is LNHNV, CDR2 YYDKDF, per germline (reference sequence). The germline V and J ends were trimmed by 4 bases and 6 bases, with 10 bases remaining between them. CDR3 length: 14 residues. The CDR3: CATSTGTSNSPLHF. In DNA form, the CDR3 reads TGTGCCACCAGCACCGGGACAAGTAATTCACCCCTCCACTTT.

J is TRBJ2-6 and V is TRBV9; a possible D gene is TRBD1 (7 bases). The CDR3 sequence is 19 residues long. Germline-derived CDR1 and CDR2 are SGDLS and YYNGEE. V was pared by 0 bases and J by 2 bases, with 18 bases between. CDR3 DNA: TGTGCCAGCAGCGTAGGGACGGGCAGGGGGGAAGCTGGGGCCAACGTCCTGACTTTC. Translated: CASSVGTGRGEAGANVLTF.

V and J are TRBV10-3 and TRBJ2-2; 9 bases align to TRBD2. The trim removed 4 bases at V and 3 bases at J, leaving 0 bases unmatched. The CDR3 consists of 14 residues. Germline lookup yields CDR1 ENHRY and CDR2 SYGVKD. The CDR3 sequence is CAISGGGDTGELFF. CDR3 nucleotides: TGTGCCATCAGTGGCGGGGGGGACACCGGGGAGCTGTTTTTT.

This clone has just a few counts. This chain connects TRBV19 to TRBJ1-1; 9 bases line up with TRBD1. In germline, CDR1 is LNHDA, CDR2 SQIVND (reference sequence). The V segment lost 3 bases and the J segment 7 bases; nucleotides outside the gene matches: 9. This CDR3 contains 15 residues. The DNA of the CDR3 is TGTGCCAGTAGTATCTCCGGGACAGGGTGGAGTGAAGCTTTCTTT. As protein: CASSISGTGWSEAFF.

This clone was seen just once. The junction departs from germline at one end; a sequencing error may be responsible. The genes are TRBV7-9 and TRBJ1-4; 7 bases agree with TRBD1. This CDR3 region has 13 residues. CDR1 is SEHNR, CDR2 FQNEAQ, per germline (reference sequence). CDR3 DNA: TGTGCCAGCAGCCTAGCAGGGGGAGAAAAACTGTTTTTT. Amino acid sequence: CASSLAGGEKLFF.

This clone was seen more than once but under ten times. This chain connects TRBV6-6 to TRBJ1-1; D remains unclear. Trimming removed 8 bases from V and 5 bases from J, with 15 bases in between. This CDR3 has 13 residues. Germline V gives CDR1 MNHNY, CDR2 SVGAGI (reference sequence). CDR3 in amino acids: CASQPQLGTEAFF. In DNA, the CDR3 is TGTGCCAGCCAACCACAACTAGGGACTGAAGCTTTCTTT.

The chain employs TRBV7-8 and TRBJ2-5; D possibly corresponds to TRBD1 (5 bases). The CDR3 has 17 amino acids. The V gene lost 5 bases and the J gene lost 2 bases, with 21 bases spanning the gap. Per the germline V gene, CDR1 is SGHVS and CDR2 is FQNEAQ. This CDR3 is CASSQTSMGQRQETQYF. The CDR3 DNA reads TGTGCCAGCAGCCAAACCTCAATGGGGCAGAGACAAGAGACCCAGTACTTC.

The genes are TRBV6-5 and TRBJ1-5; D uncertain. Trimming cost V 5 bases and J 9 bases, with 17 bases left between them. The germline CDR1 and CDR2 sequences are MNHEY and SVGAGI. The CDR3 is 14 amino acids. CDR3: CASSPEEGVWPQHF. The DNA of the CDR3 is TGTGCCAGCAGTCCAGAGGAGGGTGTTTGGCCCCAGCATTTT.

As concerns this clone: Other DNA sequences from this sample encode an identical CDR3 as well. V is TRBV15 and J is TRBJ1-4; 7 bases fit TRBD1. The germline gives CDR1 LNHNV, CDR2 YYDKDF (reference sequence). Trimming cost V 5 bases and J 6 bases; bases outside gene matches: 9. This CDR3 has 15 residues. CDR3 protein: CATSGRQGGDEKLFF. The CDR3 DNA is TGTGCCACCAGCGGTAGACAGGGCGGCGATGAAAAACTGTTTTTT. Supplemented by reference TRBV15 and TRBJ1-4, the full variable domain reads DAMVIQNPRYQVTQFGKPVTLSCSQTLNHNVMYWYQQKSSQAPKLLFHYYDKDFNNEADTPDNFQSRRPNTSFCFLDIRSPGLGDTAMYLCATSGRQGGDEKLFFGSGTQLSVL.

The sample holds a few counts of this clone. This rearrangement joins TRBV19 to TRBJ1-5, with TRBD1 matching 8 bases. This CDR3 comprises 16 residues. With V trimmed by 4 bases and J by 3 bases, 8 bases remained unmatched. CDR1 and CDR2 from the germline V gene are LNHDA and SQIVND (reference sequence). In DNA form, the CDR3 reads TGTGCCAGTAGTACCAGGACAGGGAACCACAATCAGCCCCAGCATTTT. It codes for CASSTRTGNHNQPQHF.

The genes are TRBV6-6 and TRBJ2-7; tentative D call: TRBD2 (5 bases). V lost 8 bases and J lost 2, with 10 bases in between. The CDR3 is made up of 12 amino acids. Germline CDR1 and CDR2: MNHNY and SVGAGI (reference sequence). The CDR3 DNA is TGTGCCAGCCGGAGGCAGACCTACGAGCAGTACTTC. It codes for CASRRQTYEQYF.

The V call is TRBV10-3, the J call TRBJ2-5; D is ambiguous. Germline V gene sequence: CDR1 ENHRY, CDR2 SYGVKD. Trimming cost V 3 bases and J 2 bases, with 4 bases left between them. This CDR3 comprises 12 residues. The CDR3 region is CAISEAQETQYF. The CDR3 nucleotides are TGTGCCATCAGTGAAGCACAAGAGACCCAGTACTTC.

This clone was counted a few times. CDR3 sequence (DNA): TGTGCCAGCAGTCGACTAGCGGGGGGGAAGGAGCTGTTTTTT. Translating it yields CASSRLAGGKELFF. This chain uses TRBV7-2 with TRBJ2-2; 14 nucleotides line up with TRBD2. The V and J ends lost 6 bases and 10 bases, in that order; junction bases with no gene match: 4. This CDR3 spans 14 amino acids. Germline V lookup: CDR1 SGHTA, CDR2 FQGNSA. Filled out from reference TRBV7-2 and TRBJ2-2, the complete variable domain reads GAGVSQSPSNKVTEKGKDVELRCDPISGHTALYWYRQSLGQGLEFLIYFQGNSAPDKSGLPSDRFSAERTGGSVSTLTIQRTQQEDSAVYLCASSRLAGGKELFFGEGSRLTVL.

V usage is TRBV29-1 and J usage is TRBJ2-1; TRBD1 might be the D (5 bases). This CDR3 has 12 residues. Trimming removed 3 bases from V and 5 bases from J, with 8 bases in between. CDR1 and CDR2 (germline): SQVTM, ANQGSEA. The CDR3 protein is CSVEIQDNEQFF. CDR3 in DNA: TGCAGCGTTGAGATACAGGACAATGAGCAGTTCTTC.

The V call is TRBV6-5, the J call TRBJ2-7, with 7 bases that match TRBD2. CDR1 is MNHEY, CDR2 SVGAGI, per germline. The CDR3 extends over 14 amino acids. Trimming cost V 0 bases and J 5 bases; bases outside gene matches: 4. The DNA for the CDR3 is TGTGCCAGCAGTTACTCTCGCGGGGGTGACGAGCAGTACTTC. Its protein is CASSYSRGGDEQYF.

J is TRBJ2-1 and V is TRBV3-1 (or the pseudogene TRBV3-2), with 13 bases that match TRBD2. Germline V gives CDR1 LGHDT, CDR2 YNNKEL (reference sequence). CDR3 length: 17 amino acids. V lost 2 bases, J lost 4 bases, and 5 bases stayed unmatched. CDR3 amino acids: CASSQTSGGASYNEQFF. CDR3 DNA: TGTGCCAGCAGCCAAACTAGCGGGGGGGCCTCTTACAATGAGCAGTTCTTC.

V usage is TRBV13 and J usage is TRBJ1-2; a weak D match, TRBD1 (6 bases). CDR3 length: 13 amino acids. Germline CDR1 is PRHDT and CDR2 is FYEKMQ (reference sequence). V lost 5 bases to trimming and J lost 6 bases, with 13 bases between them. CDR3 loop: CASSPSRGDGYTF. In DNA, the CDR3 is TGTGCCAGCAGCCCCTCCAGGGGAGATGGCTACACCTTC.

This rearrangement joins TRBV14 to TRBJ2-2; D unclear. The V and J ends lost 0 bases and 5 bases respectively, with 10 bases between them. Germline V CDR1 and CDR2: SGHDN, FVKESK. CDR3 length equals 15 residues. The CDR3 DNA follows: TGTGCCAGCAGCCAAGACGCGATATCGACCGGGGAGCTGTTTTTT. It specifies CASSQDAISTGELFF.

The rearrangement joins TRBV27 to TRBJ2-3; 7 positions agree with TRBD1. The germline CDR1 and CDR2 sequences are MNHEY and SMNVEV (reference sequence). The V segment lost 2 bases and the J segment 0 bases; nucleotides outside the gene matches: 2. The CDR3 covers 15 residues. As DNA, the CDR3 is TGTGCCAGCAGTTTAGCACAGGGGAGCACAGATACGCAGTATTTT. This sequence encodes CASSLAQGSTDTQYF.

A few counts support this clone. V gene TRBV7-6 combines with J gene TRBJ1-4, with D possibly TRBD1 on 5 matching bases. CDR3 length equals 15 residues. Trimming took off 1 base at V and 8 bases at J, with 14 bases between the two ends. Germline loops: CDR1 SGHVS, CDR2 FNYEAQ. CDR3 sequence (DNA): TGTGCCAGCAGCTTAGGGGGGGGAATGGAGGAAAAACTGTTTTTT. It specifies CASSLGGGMEEKLFF. The full variable domain, in which reference TRBV7-6 and TRBJ1-4 provide the parts outside the CDR3, is GAGVSQSPRYKVTKRGQDVALRCDPISGHVSLYWYRQALGQGPEFLTYFNYEAQQDKSGLPNDRFSAERPEGSISTLTIQRTEQRDSAMYRCASSLGGGMEEKLFFGSGTQLSVL.

This rearrangement joins TRBV7-2 to TRBJ1-1; TRBD1 matches 8 bases. Germline assignment: CDR1 SGHTA and CDR2 FQGNSA. Trimming cost V 7 bases and J 5 bases; bases outside gene matches: 9. This CDR3 has 14 amino acids. The CDR3 coding sequence is TGTGCCAGCACATTTCAGGGGGCAGCGACTGAAGCTTTCTTT. Its protein is CASTFQGAATEAFF.

CDR3 region: CASSLSYLGSSYNSPLHF. The CDR3 bases are TGCGCCAGCAGCTTGAGTTATCTGGGCAGCTCCTATAATTCACCCCTCCACTTT. The chain is built from TRBV5-1 and TRBJ1-6; D unclear. The CDR3 covers 18 residues. From germline, CDR1 is SGHRS and CDR2 YFSETQ. V was cut by 1 base and J by 0 bases, with 14 bases left in between.

The sample holds one count of this clone. V gene TRBV3-1 (or the pseudogene TRBV3-2) combines with J gene TRBJ1-1; 7 positions match TRBD1. Trimming took 6 bases from V and 1 from J; bases not matched to a gene: 8. The CDR3 sequence is 15 residues long. Germline assignment: CDR1 LGHDT and CDR2 YNNKEL (reference sequence). In DNA, the CDR3 is TGTGCCAGCAGTCTCGAACGGACAGGGAACACTGAAGCTTTCTTT. Its protein product is CASSLERTGNTEAFF.

CDR3 loop: CASSQERVCSGGTYNEQFF. The CDR3 DNA is TGTGCCAGCAGCCAAGAGAGGGTATGTAGCGGGGGGACTTACAATGAGCAGTTCTTC. V is TRBV3-1 (or the pseudogene TRBV3-2) and J is TRBJ2-1; 10 nucleotides agree with TRBD2. The CDR3 totals 19 residues. The V gene end was trimmed by 0 bases and the J gene end by 4 bases; junction bases not matched to a gene: 12. Germline V lookup: CDR1 LGHDT, CDR2 YNNKEL (reference sequence).